These 11 T cell receptor beta chains share one sample of origin, sequenced in a study of prognosis after radiotherapy for stage I lung cancer. By two-round multiplex PCR, the TCR beta CDR3 was amplified from genomic DNA. Individual primers that were specific to each TRBV and TRBJ gene served in first-round PCR. TCRdb reprocessed the multiplex PCR reads with MiXCR, giving one entry per CDR3 protein. The top ten clones hold around 10% of a sample with under 30,000 distinct CDR3 sequences, less than 35% of them seen once. The sequencing here drew on PBMCs, taken before or after stereotactic body radiation therapy (not recorded which). The receptors here all came from a donor over 45 with non-small cell lung cancer.

A remark on this clonotype: A read error is likely here: a far larger clone is one base away. This sequence joins TRBV6-4 and TRBJ2-7; a possible D gene is TRBD1 (6 bases). Looked up from germline, CDR1 is MRHNA and CDR2 is SNTAGT. Trimming shortened V by 10 bases and J by 4 bases, and 17 bases separated the two germline ends. The CDR3 loop spans 13 amino acids. This CDR3 reads CATERCRGYEQYF. Here the CDR3 DNA reads TGTGCCACCGAACGGTGCAGGGGTTACGAGCAGTACTTC.

To note about this clonotype: With a far larger clone one base away, a read error is the likely cause. This chain uses TRBV6-2 or TRBV6-3 with TRBJ1-1, with D possibly being TRBD1 (5 bases). V lost 4 bases to trimming and J lost 6 bases, with 15 bases between them. The CDR3 contains 14 residues. Germline V lookup: CDR1 MNHEY, CDR2 SVGEGT. The CDR3 DNA reads as TGTGCCAGCAGTTCCGAACTGACAGTCGCTGAAGCTTTCTTT. This gives the protein CASSSELTVAEAFF.

This clonotype was detected once. Given a far larger clone just one base away, this is likely a sequencing read error. The chain links TRBV6-5 to TRBJ2-1, with 8 bases lining up with TRBD2. V lost 6 bases and J lost 10; bases outside the gene matches: 11. The CDR3 is 14 residues long. Per germline, CDR1 MNHEY and CDR2 SVGAGI. The CDR3 sequence is CASRRGGLEVEQFF. CDR3 nucleotide sequence: TGTGCCAGCAGACGGGGGGGCTTAGAGGTCGAGCAGTTCTTC.

This chain links TRBV11-3 with TRBJ2-3, with D perhaps matching TRBD1 (6 bases). The CDR3 runs to 13 residues. The germline gives CDR1 SGHNT, CDR2 YENEEA. Deletions cut 4 bases from V and 3 bases from J, with 8 bases between. The CDR3 reads CASSWGRTDTQYF. The CDR3 bases are TGTGCCAGCAGCTGGGGGCGGACAGATACGCAGTATTTT.

With respect to this clonotype: This sequence may be a read error, since a much larger clone differs from it by one base. The chain carries TRBV18 and TRBJ1-1; no firm D call. CDR1 is KGHSH and CDR2 is LQKENI in the germline V gene. V was trimmed by 10 bases and J by 1 base, leaving 13 bases between them. The CDR3 runs 13 residues. The CDR3 DNA follows: TGTGCCAACTCCCTACAAGAGAACACTGAAGCTTTCTTT. As protein: CANSLQENTEAFF.

In this sample, this clonotype turned up a few times. The J gene is TRBJ2-4, the V gene TRBV2; D is unclear. V was clipped by 3 bases and J by 6 bases, with 15 bases between them. This CDR3 has 15 residues. Germline CDR1 is SNHLY and CDR2 is FYNNEI. Here the CDR3 reads CASSDGRITLNIQYF. CDR3 DNA sequence: TGTGCCAGCAGTGACGGGCGTATCACCCTAAACATTCAGTACTTC. The whole variable domain, remainder taken from reference TRBV2 and TRBJ2-4, is EPEVTQTPSHQVTQMGQEVILRCVPISNHLYFYWYRQILGQKVEFLVSFYNNEISEKSEIFDDQFSVERPDGSNFTLKIRSTKLEDSAMYFCASSDGRITLNIQYFGAGTRLSVL.

This clonotype rates as medium-sized (0.01 to 0.1%). J is TRBJ2-2 and V is TRBV6-2 or TRBV6-3; D might be TRBD1 (5 bases). This CDR3 is 15 amino acids long. The V end lost 7 bases, the J end lost 2 bases, and 14 bases lay between the germline ends. From germline, CDR1 is MNHEY and CDR2 SVGEGT. The CDR3 sequence: CASKGFIGNTGELFF. The CDR3 nucleotides read TGTGCCAGCAAGGGGTTCATAGGAAACACCGGGGAGCTGTTTTTT.

This clonotype was observed at least ten times. This chain joins TRBV10-3 and TRBJ2-6, with D perhaps TRBD1 (5 bases). Per the germline V gene, CDR1 is ENHRY and CDR2 is SYGVKD. The CDR3 length is 18 residues. Between the trimmed V and J ends, which lost 0 bases and 1 base, there was a span of 13 bases. The CDR3 DNA is TGTGCCATCAGTGAGTCGTCCAGGGTGGAGTCTGGGGCCAACGTCCTGACTTTC. Its protein is CAISESSRVESGANVLTF.

This clonotype was detected many times. The chain carries TRBV28 and TRBJ2-7; D is unresolved. The CDR3 has 14 residues. Germline loops: CDR1 MDHEN, CDR2 SYDVKM. Trimming shortened V by 5 bases and J by 6 bases, and 17 bases separated the two germline ends. Written as DNA, the CDR3 is TGTGCCAGCAGTCCGCCGTTCAGACCGGGCGAGCAGTACTTC. Translated, it gives CASSPPFRPGEQYF.

This clonotype was seen many times. The rearrangement links TRBV14 to TRBJ2-5; TRBD2 matches 11 bases. The CDR3 is 18 residues long. From germline, CDR1 is SGHDN and CDR2 FVKESK. V dropped 3 bases and J dropped 5; count of bases not matched to a gene: 14. As DNA, the CDR3 is TGTGCCAGCAGCCAGAGAGCATCTAGCGGGGGGCCACGGGAGACCCAGTACTTC. It encodes CASSQRASSGGPRETQYF. The full variable domain, in which reference TRBV14 and TRBJ2-5 provide the parts outside the CDR3, is EAGVTQFPSHSVIEKGQTVTLRCDPISGHDNLYWYRRVMGKEIKFLLHFVKESKQDESGMPNNRFLAERTGGTYSTLKVQPAELEDSGVYFCASSQRASSGGPRETQYFGPGTRLLVL.

This clonotype has ten or more counts. The CDR3 sequence: CASRQGTGELFF. The CDR3 DNA reads TGTGCCAGTAGACAGGGCACCGGGGAGCTGTTTTTT. J is TRBJ2-2 and V is TRBV6-5; 7 nucleotides match TRBD1. Germline V gene lookup returns CDR1 MNHEY and CDR2 SVGAGI. The CDR3 extends over 12 amino acids. V lost 9 bases and J lost 4; bases outside the gene matches: 2.